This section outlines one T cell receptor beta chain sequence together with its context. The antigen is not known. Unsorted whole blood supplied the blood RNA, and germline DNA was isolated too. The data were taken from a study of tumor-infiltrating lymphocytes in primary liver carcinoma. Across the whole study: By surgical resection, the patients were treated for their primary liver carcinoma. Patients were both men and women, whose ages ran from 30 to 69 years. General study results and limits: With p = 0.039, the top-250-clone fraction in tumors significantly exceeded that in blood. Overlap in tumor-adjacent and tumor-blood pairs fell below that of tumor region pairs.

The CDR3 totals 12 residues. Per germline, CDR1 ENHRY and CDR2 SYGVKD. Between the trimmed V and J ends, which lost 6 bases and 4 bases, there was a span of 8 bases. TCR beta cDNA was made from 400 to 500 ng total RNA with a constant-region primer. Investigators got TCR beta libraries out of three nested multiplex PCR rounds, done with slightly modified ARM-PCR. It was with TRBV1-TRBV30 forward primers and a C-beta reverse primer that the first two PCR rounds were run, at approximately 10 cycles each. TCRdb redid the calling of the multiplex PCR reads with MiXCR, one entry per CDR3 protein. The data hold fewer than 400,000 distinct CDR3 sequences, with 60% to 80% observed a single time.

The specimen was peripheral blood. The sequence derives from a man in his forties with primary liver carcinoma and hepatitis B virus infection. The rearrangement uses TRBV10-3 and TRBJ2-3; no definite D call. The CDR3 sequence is CAISLEADTQYF. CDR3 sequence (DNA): TGTGCCATCAGCCTGGAAGCAGATACGCAGTATTTT.